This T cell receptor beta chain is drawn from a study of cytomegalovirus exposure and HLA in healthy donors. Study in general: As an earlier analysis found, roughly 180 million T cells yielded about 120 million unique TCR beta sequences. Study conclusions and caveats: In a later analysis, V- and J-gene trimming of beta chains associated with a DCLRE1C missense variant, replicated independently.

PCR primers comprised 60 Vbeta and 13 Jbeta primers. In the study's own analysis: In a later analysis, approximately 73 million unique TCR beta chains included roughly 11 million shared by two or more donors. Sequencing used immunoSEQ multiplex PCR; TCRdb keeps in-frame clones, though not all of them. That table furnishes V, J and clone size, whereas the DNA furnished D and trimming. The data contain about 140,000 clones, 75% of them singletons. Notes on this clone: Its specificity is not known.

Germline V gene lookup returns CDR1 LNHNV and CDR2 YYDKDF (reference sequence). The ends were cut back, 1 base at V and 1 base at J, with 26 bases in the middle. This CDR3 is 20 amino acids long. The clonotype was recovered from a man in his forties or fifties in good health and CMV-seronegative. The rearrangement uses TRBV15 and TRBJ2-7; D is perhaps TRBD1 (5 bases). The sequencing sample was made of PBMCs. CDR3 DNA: TGTGCCACCAGCAGAGCTAATCGGGCGACAGCCACTCCGAGTTCCTACGAGCAGTACTTC. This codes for CATSRANRATATPSSYEQYF.